This TCR beta chain came from a study of T cell changes during pregnancy in multiple sclerosis. Assay used: immunoSEQ multiplex PCR; TCRdb lists only in-frame clones, some missing. This sample has around 50,000 clones; about 90% occur once, and the top ten carry around 0.16%. Germline V gene lookup returns CDR1 SNHLY and CDR2 FYNNEI. CDR3 length: 16 amino acids. V dropped 6 bases and J dropped 1 base, with 18 bases sitting between them. J is TRBJ1-1 and V is TRBV2; TRBD1 might be the D (6 bases). The sequence was collected from a female donor in good health, enrolled as a control in a pregnancy study. The source material was CD4+ T cells from peripheral blood mononuclear cells, sampled after pregnancy. CDR3 in amino acids: CASSGGGGTRNTEAFF. In DNA form, the CDR3 reads TGTGCCAGCAGCGGAGGGGGGGGGACGCGGAACACTGAAGCTTTCTTT.